One sample yielded the 26 T cell receptor beta chains listed below, sequenced in a study of cytomegalovirus exposure and HLA in healthy donors. Use of 60 Vbeta and 13 Jbeta primers characterized the PCR. Profiling relied on immunoSEQ multiplex PCR, and the TCRdb table lists in-frame clones only, not all of them. The sample includes 65,000 to 90,000 clones, over 60% of them seen just once. The sequenced material came from PBMCs. These receptors were taken from a man aged 40-49 years in good health and CMV-seronegative.

The rearrangement uses TRBV9 and TRBJ1-3; maybe TRBD1 (5 bases). This CDR3 contains 15 residues. Between the trimmed V and J ends, which lost 0 bases and 5 bases, there was a span of 12 bases. The germline CDR1 and CDR2 sequences are SGDLS and YYNGEE. The CDR3 spells CASSVVAGSRNTIYF. DNA for the CDR3: TGTGCCAGCAGCGTAGTCGCAGGGTCAAGAAACACCATATATTTT. Using reference TRBV9 and TRBJ1-3 for the parts outside the CDR3, the full variable domain is DSGVTQTPKHLITATGQRVTLRCSPRSGDLSVYWYQQSLDQGLQFLIQYYNGEERAKGNILERFSAQQFPDLHSELNLSSLELGDSALYFCASSVVAGSRNTIYFGEGSWLTVV.

J is TRBJ2-3 and V is TRBV7-3; perhaps TRBD2 as D (6 bases). This CDR3 has 17 amino acids. The V and J ends lost 5 bases and 2 bases respectively, with 20 bases between them. Germline CDR1 and CDR2: SGHTA and FQGTGA. The DNA of the CDR3 is TGTGCCAGCAGCCCCGCCGGGACTTCCGAGGACACAGATACGCAGTATTTT. This encodes CASSPAGTSEDTDTQYF.

This chain links TRBV15 with TRBJ2-5, with a tentative D call TRBD1 (6 bases). Germline V CDR1 and CDR2: LNHNV, YYDKDF (reference sequence). The CDR3 has 16 residues. Trimming left V 3 bases short and J 5 bases short, with 19 bases between. The CDR3 region is CATSRVPRQGLETQYF. The CDR3 DNA is TGTGCCACCAGCAGGGTTCCACGGCAGGGGTTGGAGACCCAGTACTTC. The whole variable domain, remainder taken from reference TRBV15 and TRBJ2-5, is DAMVIQNPRYQVTQFGKPVTLSCSQTLNHNVMYWYQQKSSQAPKLLFHYYDKDFNNEADTPDNFQSRRPNTSFCFLDIRSPGLGDTAMYLCATSRVPRQGLETQYFGPGTRLLVL.

On this clone itself: Other DNA sequences within the sample encode an identical CDR3. The rearrangement links TRBV10-3 to TRBJ2-2, with TRBD2 identical over 9 bases. The CDR3 is 17 residues long. V trimming: 9 bases; J trimming: 0 bases; junction bases outside the gene matches: 11. Per germline, CDR1 ENHRY and CDR2 SYGVKD. The CDR3 nucleotides read TGTGCCATTAAGCACTCGGGACTAGCCTCGAACACCGGGGAGCTGTTTTTT. Residues: CAIKHSGLASNTGELFF.

This chain's CDR3 is CASSSDRVGANVLTF. DNA of the CDR3: TGTGCCAGCAGCTCCGACAGGGTTGGGGCCAACGTCCTGACTTTC. The chain couples TRBV5-4 to TRBJ2-6; 7 nucleotides line up with TRBD1. There are 15 residues in the CDR3. J gave up 3 bases and V 3 bases, and 3 bases lay outside the gene matches. Per germline, CDR1 SGHNT and CDR2 YYREEE (reference sequence).

The chain links TRBV28 to TRBJ1-3; TRBD1 agrees at 7 bases. CDR1 is MDHEN, CDR2 SYDVKM, per germline. After removal of 5 bases from V and 8 bases from J, the junction contained 12 bases not matched to a gene. The length of the CDR3 is 15 residues. This CDR3 is CASSTPGQRRDTIYF. In nucleotides, the CDR3 is TGTGCCAGCAGTACCCCGGGACAGCGCCGGGACACCATATATTTT.

V and J are TRBV19 and TRBJ1-5, with 9 nucleotides matching TRBD1. V lost 6 bases, J lost 5 bases, and 5 bases stayed unmatched. The CDR3 totals 14 residues. Germline-derived CDR1 and CDR2 are LNHDA and SQIVND (reference sequence). In DNA form, the CDR3 reads TGTGCCAGTAGGGACAGGGGACCCCATCAGCCCCAGCATTTT. Translation gives CASRDRGPHQPQHF.

This clone was observed a single time. The rearrangement uses TRBV6-5 and TRBJ2-7; a weak D match, TRBD1 (6 bases). This CDR3 is built from 14 residues. Deletions cut 0 bases from V and 2 bases from J, with 8 bases between. Germline CDR1 reads MNHEY; CDR2 reads SVGAGI. The CDR3 region has the DNA TGTGCCAGCAGTTACTCGGGGGCAGCCTACGAGCAGTACTTC. Translating gives CASSYSGAAYEQYF.

In the case of this clone: Other nucleotide sequences in the sample specify the same CDR3. The chain has TRBV6-4 and TRBJ2-1, with 10 nucleotides matching TRBD2. Germline V gene lookup returns CDR1 MRHNA and CDR2 SNTAGT. The CDR3 is 15 amino acids. The ends lost 4 bases at V and 0 bases at J; junction bases unmatched: 0. The CDR3 region is CASSGTSGSYNEQFF. In DNA, the CDR3 is TGTGCCAGCAGTGGGACTAGCGGCTCCTACAATGAGCAGTTCTTC.

The chain carries TRBV6-5 and TRBJ2-2; 8 bases are shared with TRBD2. Germline V gives CDR1 MNHEY, CDR2 SVGAGI. The CDR3 is 16 amino acids. J lost 4 bases, V lost 0 bases, and 4 bases had no gene match. The CDR3 sequence: CASSYSSGEFTGELFF. CDR3 nucleotide sequence: TGTGCCAGCAGTTACTCTAGCGGGGAATTCACCGGGGAGCTGTTTTTT.

This sequence joins TRBV4-3 and TRBJ2-2, with a possible D match to TRBD1 (5 bases). The length of the CDR3 is 17 residues. V lost 3 bases, J lost 1 base, and 15 bases lay in between. The V gene's germline CDR1 is LGHNA and CDR2 YSLEER. CDR3 sequence: CASSHHGWGRNTGELFF. The CDR3 bases are TGCGCCAGCAGCCATCACGGCTGGGGCCGGAACACCGGGGAGCTGTTTTTT.

Turning to this clone: The sample holds other DNA sequences that translate to the same CDR3. V and J are TRBV29-1 and TRBJ1-6; D is perhaps TRBD1 (6 bases). CDR3 length: 15 amino acids. Germline V gives CDR1 SQVTM, CDR2 ANQGSEA. Deletions cut 5 bases from V and 8 bases from J, with 19 bases between. CDR3 DNA sequence: TGCAGCGTTCGGACAGCGAGGGACCCCCATTCACCCCTCCACTTT. Translating it yields CSVRTARDPHSPLHF.

The chain has TRBV7-2 and TRBJ2-3; perhaps TRBD1 as D (5 bases). The CDR3 is 13 amino acids. Trimming removed 7 bases from V and 2 bases from J, with 10 bases in between. Germline CDR1 SGHTA, CDR2 FQGNSA. The CDR3 DNA reads as TGTGCCAGCAACTCAGGGCTCACAGATACGCAGTATTTT. This sequence encodes CASNSGLTDTQYF.

The rearrangement links TRBV4-2 to TRBJ1-5, with a tentative D call TRBD1 (5 bases). V was pared by 2 bases and J by 5 bases, with 16 bases between. CDR3 length equals 16 residues. Per the germline V gene, CDR1 is LGHNA and CDR2 is YNFKEQ. In DNA, the CDR3 is TGTGCCAGCAGCCAAAAGAGGGCAGGGAGGGATCAGCCCCAGCATTTT. This translates into CASSQKRAGRDQPQHF.

A single count supports this clone. The chain links TRBV7-2 to TRBJ1-2; D may be TRBD1 (5 bases). The CDR3 runs to 15 residues. Between the trimmed V and J ends, which lost 1 base and 4 bases, there was a span of 13 bases. Per the germline V gene, CDR1 is SGHTA and CDR2 is FQGNSA. This CDR3 reads CASSLGVQGGYGYTF. The CDR3 DNA reads TGTGCCAGCAGCTTAGGCGTTCAGGGCGGCTATGGCTACACCTTC.

The DNA for the CDR3 is TGTGCCAGCAGTGAAATACAGGGGGCTTTTACTGAAGCTTTCTTT. It specifies CASSEIQGAFTEAFF. V and J are TRBV28 and TRBJ1-1, with 9 nucleotides matching TRBD1. Trimming removed 5 bases from V and 5 bases from J; junction bases left unmatched: 9. CDR3 length: 15 amino acids. Germline CDR1 reads MDHEN; CDR2 reads SYDVKM.

This chain links TRBV4-1 with TRBJ2-7; D possibly corresponds to TRBD2 (5 bases). V was pared by 2 bases and J by 4 bases, with 12 bases between. Germline V gene sequence: CDR1 MGHRA, CDR2 YSYEKL. The CDR3 extends over 14 amino acids. CDR3 region: CASSQMASGYEQYF. DNA for the CDR3: TGCGCCAGCAGCCAAATGGCATCGGGGTACGAGCAGTACTTC.

The gene calls are TRBV27 and TRBJ1-1; a possible D gene is TRBD1 (6 bases). The germline CDR1 and CDR2 sequences are MNHEY and SMNVEV (reference sequence). The V end was cut by 7 bases, the J end by 4 bases, with 13 bases between. The CDR3 is 13 amino acids. The CDR3 DNA is TGTGCCAGCAAAACAGGGTTGGCCACTGAAGCTTTCTTT. It yields the protein CASKTGLATEAFF.

The chain links TRBV7-3 to TRBJ1-2; 8 nucleotides match TRBD1. The CDR3 runs to 14 residues. V shed 5 bases, J shed 4 bases, and the junction held 6 bases outside the gene matches. From germline, CDR1 is SGHTA and CDR2 FQGTGA. The DNA for the CDR3 is TGTGCCAGCAGCCCCGGACAGGGCGCCTATGGCTACACCTTC. Its translation is CASSPGQGAYGYTF.

The genes are TRBV9 and TRBJ2-5, with D perhaps TRBD2 (5 bases). Trimming removed 0 bases from V and 1 base from J, with 13 bases in between. The CDR3 is 16 amino acids. The germline V gene encodes CDR1 SGDLS and CDR2 YYNGEE. CDR3 in amino acids: CASSVGTSRVQETQYF. The DNA for the CDR3 is TGTGCCAGCAGCGTAGGGACTTCCCGCGTCCAAGAGACCCAGTACTTC.

The chain has TRBV6-1 and TRBJ1-3, with D tentatively TRBD1 (5 bases). Germline V lookup: CDR1 MNHNS, CDR2 SASEGT. V was cut by 4 bases and J by 4 bases, with 14 bases left in between. The CDR3 totals 15 residues. The CDR3 nucleotides read TGTGCCAGCAGTGTTACAGGCCCGGGCGGAAACACCATATATTTT. Its protein is CASSVTGPGGNTIYF.

This clone was detected once. The chain uses TRBV7-9 and TRBJ2-5; 9 positions agree with TRBD1. CDR3 length: 14 amino acids. The germline V gene encodes CDR1 SEHNR and CDR2 FQNEAQ (reference sequence). The junction had 0 bases not matched to a gene; V was cut back by 3 bases and J by 1 base. CDR3 in amino acids: CASSLDRGQETQYF. CDR3 nucleotides: TGTGCCAGCAGCTTGGACAGGGGCCAAGAGACCCAGTACTTC.

The V call is TRBV4-3, the J call TRBJ1-1; the D gene is possibly TRBD1 (6 bases). The CDR3 is 15 amino acids. The germline CDR1 and CDR2 sequences are LGHNA and YSLEER. V lost 4 bases to trimming and J lost 3 bases, with 15 bases between them. In DNA, the CDR3 is TGCGCCAGCAGCCCGACAGGTCAAGAGGACACTGAAGCTTTCTTT. Its translation: CASSPTGQEDTEAFF.

This clone was recorded once. The chain is built from TRBV10-3 and TRBJ1-1, with D possibly matching TRBD1 (6 bases). V was pared by 8 bases and J by 4 bases, with 20 bases between. CDR3 size: 15 residues. Germline CDR1 reads ENHRY; CDR2 reads SYGVKD. This chain's CDR3 is CAILERGLGRTEAFF. For the CDR3, the DNA is TGTGCCATCCTCGAAAGGGGGTTGGGTCGCACTGAAGCTTTCTTT.

The genes are TRBV11-1 and TRBJ1-1, with a weak D call TRBD1 (6 bases). The germline gives CDR1 SGHAT, CDR2 FQDESV (reference sequence). This CDR3 comprises 15 residues. Trimming stripped 2 bases from V and 5 bases from J, with 15 bases between. CDR3 bases: TGTGCCAGCAGCTTATACAGGGTAAGAGAAACTGAAGCTTTCTTT. Amino acid sequence: CASSLYRVRETEAFF. The whole variable domain, remainder taken from reference TRBV11-1 and TRBJ1-1, is EAEVAQSPRYKITEKSQAVAFWCDPISGHATLYWYRQILGQGPELLVQFQDESVVDDSQLPKDRFSAERLKGVDSTLKIQPAELGDSAMYLCASSLYRVRETEAFFGQGTRLTVV.

V is TRBV19 and J is TRBJ2-1; TRBD2 is a possible D gene (5 bases). This CDR3 has 12 amino acids. Germline values: CDR1 LNHDA, CDR2 SQIVND (reference sequence). With 5 bases removed from V and 10 bases from J, the gap between germline ends came to 12 bases. The CDR3 DNA reads TGTGCCAGTAGTCGCGTGGGAGACGAGCAGTTCTTC. Translation gives CASSRVGDEQFF.